The 2 T cell receptor beta chains reported below all come from one sample, sequenced in a study of metastatic and nonmetastatic thyroid tumors. TCRdb reprocessed the PCR reads using MiXCR. The sample has roughly 6,200 clones; about 30% are singletons. Ahead of thyroid surgery, no patient had received treatment of any kind. The sequenced material came from adjacent normal tissue. The receptor set was obtained from a female donor with papillary thyroid cancer or a benign thyroid nodule (not recorded which). Some clones in this sample may be carry-over from other donors' samples.

The chain carries TRBV28 and TRBJ2-1; D not certain. V lost 8 bases and J lost 6, with 11 bases in between. Germline CDR1 and CDR2: MDHEN and SYDVKM. This CDR3 has 12 residues. The CDR3 DNA reads TGTGCCAGCTCGGTGTCGGGCAATGAGCAGTTCTTC. This encodes CASSVSGNEQFF.

This clone has a handful of counts. The chain recombines TRBV19 with TRBJ2-2, with 7 nucleotides matching TRBD1. V shed 5 bases and J 0 bases; nucleotides not matched to a gene: 3. Looked up from germline, CDR1 is LNHDA and CDR2 is SQIVND (reference sequence). This CDR3 has 15 amino acids. The CDR3, as DNA: TGTGCCAGTAGTCCCACAGGGGCGAACACCGGGGAGCTGTTTTTT. Its protein product is CASSPTGANTGELFF.